One and the same sample provided the 30 T cell receptor beta chains below, sequenced in a study of blood T cell repertoires in COVID-19 (dated by TCRdb to 2019 to 2021). The method behind the library was the immunoSEQ multiplex PCR assay. The clones in this table, taken by TCRdb from immuneACCESS, are in-frame only. Not every clone is retained; where verified, under half of the shortfall comes from an unresolved V gene, and the cause of the rest is unknown. A total of approximately 300,000 clones appear in this sample, around 89% of them only once. The ten largest clones add up to under 8% of the sample. The sequenced material came from peripheral blood. These receptors were obtained from a man aged 18-30 years who had recovered from COVID-19.

The genes are TRBV7-9 and TRBJ2-2, with D tentatively TRBD1 (5 bases). Germline lookup yields CDR1 SEHNR and CDR2 FQNEAQ (reference sequence). Trimming removed 3 bases at V and 3 bases at J, with 14 bases between. This CDR3 is built from 16 residues. CDR3 amino acids: CASSFRRGMDTGELFF. The CDR3 DNA is TGTGCCAGCAGCTTCAGAAGGGGAATGGACACCGGGGAGCTGTTTTTT. Complete variable domain (other parts from reference TRBV7-9 and TRBJ2-2): DTGVSQNPRHKITKRGQNVTFRCDPISEHNRLYWYRQTLGQGPEFLTYFQNEAQLEKSRLLSDRFSAERPKGSFSTLEIQRTEQGDSAMYLCASSFRRGMDTGELFFGEGSRLTVL.

This clone was observed once. The genes are TRBV9 and TRBJ2-2; D call uncertain. The V and J ends lost 0 bases and 1 base respectively, with 16 bases between them. CDR3 length: 18 residues. Germline CDR1 is SGDLS and CDR2 is YYNGEE. The DNA of the CDR3 is TGTGCCAGCAGCGTAGGAAACCTCGTGGGCCAGAACACCGGGGAGCTGTTTTTT. Its translation: CASSVGNLVGQNTGELFF.

The chain uses TRBV18 and TRBJ1-1; D may be TRBD1 (5 bases). V lost 2 bases, J lost 6 bases, and 13 bases lay in between. In germline, CDR1 is KGHSH, CDR2 LQKENI. CDR3 size: 14 residues. The CDR3 sequence is CASSPRDQGAEAFF. The CDR3, as DNA: TGTGCCAGCTCACCAAGAGACCAGGGCGCTGAAGCTTTCTTT.

This chain joins TRBV27 and TRBJ2-7; TRBD1 might be the D (6 bases). V lost 5 bases and J 5 bases, leaving 16 bases between the germline ends. The CDR3 consists of 14 residues. The germline CDR1 and CDR2 sequences are MNHEY and SMNVEV (reference sequence). CDR3 sequence: CASSPRDTRHEQYF. The CDR3 region has the DNA TGTGCCAGCAGTCCGAGGGACACGAGGCACGAGCAGTACTTC.

This chain connects TRBV6-5 to TRBJ1-6; 8 positions agree with TRBD1. Germline assignment: CDR1 MNHEY and CDR2 SVGAGI. The CDR3 has 15 residues. V gave up 6 bases and J gave up 9 bases; unmatched junction bases: 10. The CDR3 DNA reads as TGTGCCAGCAGAAGACAGGGGCTAGTAACTTCACCCCTCCACTTT. This encodes CASRRQGLVTSPLHF.

This clone was observed a few times. V is TRBV18 and J is TRBJ2-6; D may be TRBD2 (5 bases). The germline V gene has CDR1 KGHSH and CDR2 LQKENI. The CDR3 length is 18 residues. Between the trimmed V and J ends, which lost 2 bases and 1 base, there was a span of 15 bases. The CDR3 DNA follows: TGTGCCAGCTCACCAATAACGGGTCGCGGGTCTGGGGCCAACGTCCTGACTTTC. Its protein product is CASSPITGRGSGANVLTF.

V gene TRBV30 combines with J gene TRBJ2-1; 12 bases are a match to TRBD2. CDR3 length equals 16 residues. The germline gives CDR1 GTSNPN, CDR2 SVGIG (reference sequence). J was trimmed by 4 bases and V by 3 bases; bases with no gene match: 7. The CDR3 region has the DNA TGTGCCTGGAGCTCAGGGACTAGCGGGCATTACAATGAGCAGTTCTTC. This codes for CAWSSGTSGHYNEQFF. Looking up the rest from reference TRBV30 and TRBJ2-1 gives the full variable domain: SQTIHQWPATLVQPVGSPLSLECTVEGTSNPNLYWYRQAAGRGLQLLFYSVGIGQISSEVPQNLSASRPQDRQFILSSKKLLLSDSGFYLCAWSSGTSGHYNEQFFGPGTRLTVL.

This clone was seen once. CDR3 sequence reads: CASSRALTGSEQFF. In DNA, the CDR3 is TGTGCCAGCAGCCGCGCTTTGACAGGGAGTGAGCAGTTCTTC. V and J are TRBV5-6 and TRBJ2-1; 7 bases are a match to TRBD1. V shed 4 bases, J shed 9 bases, and the junction held 10 bases outside the gene matches. The CDR3 runs 14 residues. Germline lookup yields CDR1 SGHDT and CDR2 YYEEEE.

The chain recombines TRBV27 with TRBJ2-1; 9 positions match TRBD2. Losses at the gene ends were 4 bases for V and 6 bases for J; bases not matched to a gene: 4. The V gene's germline CDR1 is MNHEY and CDR2 SMNVEV (reference sequence). The CDR3 has 14 amino acids. Here the CDR3 DNA reads TGTGCCAGCAGTTGGGGTAGCGGGAGCAATGAGCAGTTCTTC. Translation: CASSWGSGSNEQFF.

The CDR3 is CASSQEDFFKNTEAFF. The CDR3 bases are TGTGCCAGCAGCCAAGAGGACTTTTTTAAGAACACTGAAGCTTTCTTT. The chain carries TRBV3-1 (or the pseudogene TRBV3-2) and TRBJ1-1; D gene uncertain. The V and J ends lost 0 bases and 1 base respectively, with 12 bases between them. The CDR3 totals 16 residues. Germline CDR1 and CDR2: LGHDT and YNNKEL (reference sequence).

The chain links TRBV27 to TRBJ2-7, with D perhaps matching TRBD2 (6 bases). Trimming removed 1 base at V and 6 bases at J, with 7 bases between. CDR1 MNHEY and CDR2 SMNVEV come from the germline V gene (reference sequence). The CDR3 has 12 residues. The CDR3 loop is CASSLFGGEQYF. The DNA for the CDR3 is TGTGCCAGCAGTTTATTCGGGGGCGAGCAGTACTTC.

This clone was detected once. The chain uses TRBV18 and TRBJ1-3, with TRBD1 matching over 8 bases. The V segment lost 2 bases and the J segment 0 bases; nucleotides outside the gene matches: 3. The CDR3 runs to 16 residues. The germline V gene has CDR1 KGHSH and CDR2 LQKENI. The CDR3 loop reads CASSPGTGFSGNTIYF. DNA for the CDR3: TGTGCCAGCTCACCAGGGACAGGTTTCTCTGGAAACACCATATATTTT.

This sequence joins TRBV7-3 and TRBJ2-5; 13 nucleotides match TRBD2. V gave up 5 bases and J gave up 2 bases; unmatched junction bases: 8. CDR3 length equals 17 residues. Germline V gene data show CDR1 as SGHTA and CDR2 as FQGTGA. CDR3 amino acids: CASSPTGLAGPQETQYF. In DNA form, the CDR3 reads TGTGCCAGCAGCCCGACGGGACTAGCGGGGCCACAAGAGACCCAGTACTTC. The variable domain in full, completed from reference TRBV7-3 and TRBJ2-5, reads GAGVSQTPSNKVTEKGKYVELRCDPISGHTALYWYRQSLGQGPEFLIYFQGTGAADDSGLPNDRFFAVRPEGSVSTLKIQRTERGDSAVYLCASSPTGLAGPQETQYFGPGTRLLVL.

The chain recombines TRBV6-2 or TRBV6-3 with TRBJ1-6, with D unclear. Trimming removed 2 bases at V and 7 bases at J, with 12 bases between. The CDR3 has 15 residues. In germline, CDR1 is MNHEY, CDR2 SVGEGT. CDR3 in DNA: TGTGCCAGCAGTTACGAACTCTACTCCAATTCACCCCTCCACTTT. Protein sequence: CASSYELYSNSPLHF.

This clone was seen a handful of times. The V gene is TRBV3-1 (or the pseudogene TRBV3-2), the J gene TRBJ2-1; the match to TRBD2 covers 9 bases. Germline CDR1 is LGHDT and CDR2 is YNNKEL (reference sequence). CDR3 length equals 13 residues. After removal of 3 bases from V and 9 bases from J, the junction contained 3 bases not matched to a gene. The CDR3 coding sequence is TGTGCCAGCAGCCAGGGTAGCGGGGGTGAGCAGTTCTTC. It is translated as CASSQGSGGEQFF.

DNA of the CDR3: TGTGCCAGCAGCGTCACCGCCGGGAGTTCCTACGAGCAGTACTTC. Protein: CASSVTAGSSYEQYF. The chain carries TRBV9 and TRBJ2-7, with a tentative D call TRBD2 (6 bases). The CDR3 contains 15 residues. Trimming cost V 2 bases and J 1 base, with 13 bases left between them. CDR1 and CDR2 (germline): SGDLS, YYNGEE.

The chain employs TRBV7-9 and TRBJ1-1, with 7 bases lining up with TRBD1. V dropped 6 bases and J dropped 8; count of bases not matched to a gene: 15. There are 15 residues in the CDR3. Germline CDR1 reads SEHNR; CDR2 reads FQNEAQ (reference sequence). The CDR3 reads CASSLHQGGSPEAFF. CDR3 nucleotide sequence: TGTGCCAGCAGTTTACACCAGGGGGGATCCCCCGAAGCTTTCTTT.

The V gene is TRBV7-9, the J gene TRBJ2-1, with 11 bases lining up with TRBD1. The junction had 9 bases not matched to a gene; V was cut back by 4 bases and J by 7 bases. This CDR3 is built from 16 residues. CDR1 is SEHNR and CDR2 is FQNEAQ in the germline V gene (reference sequence). The CDR3 here is CASSSTGTGGGNEQFF. DNA for the CDR3: TGTGCCAGCAGCTCCACCGGGACAGGGGGTGGGAATGAGCAGTTCTTC.

The chain employs TRBV2 and TRBJ1-2; 7 bases agree with TRBD1. The CDR3 is 15 residues long. The germline CDR1 and CDR2 sequences are SNHLY and FYNNEI. Trimming took 6 bases from V and 1 from J; bases not matched to a gene: 8. The CDR3 DNA is TGTGCCAGCAGGGATACAGGGGCGCTTAACTATGGCTACACCTTC. Amino acids: CASRDTGALNYGYTF. The full variable domain, in which reference TRBV2 and TRBJ1-2 provide the parts outside the CDR3, is EPEVTQTPSHQVTQMGQEVILRCVPISNHLYFYWYRQILGQKVEFLVSFYNNEISEKSEIFDDQFSVERPDGSNFTLKIRSTKLEDSAMYFCASRDTGALNYGYTFGSGTRLTVV.

This chain connects TRBV7-6 to TRBJ2-1; TRBD2 matches at 15 bases. The CDR3 is made up of 18 amino acids. The germline V gene has CDR1 SGHVS and CDR2 FNYEAQ. Trimming took 1 base from V and 6 from J; bases not matched to a gene: 7. CDR3 DNA: TGTGCCAGCAGCTTAGGGACTAGCGGGGGGGTCTCGGCCAATGAGCAGTTCTTC. Residues: CASSLGTSGGVSANEQFF.

This rearrangement joins TRBV7-8 to TRBJ1-2; no definite D call. V was cut by 10 bases and J by 1 base, with 10 bases left in between. There are 12 residues in the CDR3. Germline V lookup: CDR1 SGHVS, CDR2 FQNEAQ. The DNA for the CDR3 is TGTGCCACCTCTCCGAGTAACTATGGCTACACCTTC. Protein sequence: CATSPSNYGYTF.

V gene TRBV7-8 combines with J gene TRBJ1-2; a weak D match, TRBD1 (6 bases). The germline CDR1 and CDR2 sequences are SGHVS and FQNEAQ. V was clipped by 5 bases and J by 2 bases, with 15 bases between them. The CDR3 covers 15 residues. The CDR3 DNA sequence: TGTGCCAGCAGCCCACAGGGAACGGTAAACTATGGCTACACCTTC. It codes for CASSPQGTVNYGYTF.

The rearrangement links TRBV11-2 to TRBJ2-7, with 14 bases that match TRBD2. The V segment lost 5 bases and the J segment 1 base; nucleotides outside the gene matches: 1. In germline, CDR1 is SGHAT, CDR2 FQNNGV. The CDR3 contains 15 residues. The CDR3 DNA is TGTGCCAGCAGCCGACTAGCGGGGGGGTCCTACGAGCAGTACTTC. Protein sequence: CASSRLAGGSYEQYF.

The chain employs TRBV29-1 and TRBJ1-1; no clear D gene. Germline-derived CDR1 and CDR2 are SQVTM and ANQGSEA. The CDR3 is 15 amino acids. The V end lost 4 bases, the J end lost 5 bases, and 20 bases lay between the germline ends. In DNA, the CDR3 is TGCAGCGTTGTTTCGGACTCGGGAGGAGTAACTGAAGCTTTCTTT. It yields the protein CSVVSDSGGVTEAFF.

CDR3 DNA sequence: TGTGCCAGCAGCGCGGGACTAGCTGGGGATACGCAGTATTTT. Amino acids: CASSAGLAGDTQYF. J is TRBJ2-3 and V is TRBV7-3, with 9 bases lining up with TRBD2. CDR3 length: 14 residues. Germline CDR1 reads SGHTA; CDR2 reads FQGTGA. J was trimmed by 6 bases and V by 5 bases; bases with no gene match: 6.

V usage is TRBV13 and J usage is TRBJ2-1; 7 bases are shared with TRBD2. The germline gives CDR1 PRHDT, CDR2 FYEKMQ (reference sequence). Trimming at V came to 0 bases and at J to 5 bases, leaving 4 bases not matched to a gene. This CDR3 spans 15 amino acids. CDR3 in DNA: TGTGCCAGCAGCTTAGGCAGCGGGAAGGACAATGAGCAGTTCTTC. It encodes CASSLGSGKDNEQFF.

The rearrangement links TRBV9 to TRBJ1-5; the match to TRBD1 covers 7 bases. Trimming at V came to 0 bases and at J to 4 bases, leaving 1 base not matched to a gene. Germline V lookup: CDR1 SGDLS, CDR2 YYNGEE. The CDR3 extends over 14 amino acids. CDR3 DNA: TGTGCCAGCAGCGTAGAGGGGGCTAATCAGCCCCAGCATTTT. It yields the protein CASSVEGANQPQHF. Based on the CDR3 plus reference TRBV9 and TRBJ1-5, the full variable domain is DSGVTQTPKHLITATGQRVTLRCSPRSGDLSVYWYQQSLDQGLQFLIQYYNGEERAKGNILERFSAQQFPDLHSELNLSSLELGDSALYFCASSVEGANQPQHFGDGTRLSIL.

The chain combines TRBV27 with TRBJ1-6, with 7 bases identical to TRBD1. V lost 0 bases to trimming and J lost 3 bases; unmatched junction nucleotides: 2. The CDR3 is 16 residues long. Germline V gives CDR1 MNHEY, CDR2 SMNVEV (reference sequence). The CDR3 bases are TGTGCCAGCAGTTTATCGCCAGGGGGCTATAATTCACCCCTCCACTTT. As protein: CASSLSPGGYNSPLHF.

The chain has TRBV9 and TRBJ1-2; unclear D gene. CDR1 is SGDLS, CDR2 YYNGEE, per germline. Trimming shortened V by 4 bases and J by 0 bases, and 13 bases separated the two germline ends. This CDR3 is 15 amino acids long. The CDR3 reads CASSSSLPANYGYTF. The CDR3 bases are TGTGCCAGCAGCTCTAGCCTTCCCGCTAACTATGGCTACACCTTC.

CDR3 amino acids: CASSEDVWLLRTSTGELFF. The CDR3 DNA follows: TGTGCCAGCAGTGAAGATGTGTGGTTACTCAGGACAAGCACCGGGGAGCTGTTTTTT. The chain combines TRBV6-1 with TRBJ2-2; perhaps TRBD1 as D (5 bases). Germline assignment: CDR1 MNHNS and CDR2 SASEGT. Trimming pared 1 base from V and 4 bases from J, leaving 22 bases between. The CDR3 loop spans 19 amino acids.